The clone carrying this TCR beta chain was counted at least ten times. As yet, its antigen is unknown. TCRdb reanalysed the 5' RACE reads using MiXCR and keeps one entry per CDR3 protein. The sample yields tens of thousands of distinct CDR3 sequences, about 2% seen once. V was shortened by 0 bases and J by 3 bases, with 15 bases between the two germline ends. CDR1 is SGHRS and CDR2 is YFSETQ in the germline V gene. This CDR3 is 16 amino acids long. The data were taken from a study of neurological immune-mediated disorders. Study information: Relapsing-remitting forms accounted for about 90% of the 34 multiple sclerosis patients and secondary progressive forms for 3. Broader study findings: Phylogenetic grouping assigned the repertoires of 18 of 34 multiple sclerosis patients to a single cluster of related CDR3 sequences. This cluster may be a repertoire-level signature.

The starting material, 2 million PBMCs stored at -80 C, gave rise to the unsorted libraries. The sequence was collected from a woman aged 35 to 49 with multiple sclerosis. The V gene is TRBV5-1, the J gene TRBJ1-1; a weak D match, TRBD1 (5 bases). Sample: PBMCs. The CDR3 DNA reads as TGCGCCAGCAGCTTGGGCAGGGCGAAGGTCGACACTGAAGCTTTCTTT. The encoded protein is CASSLGRAKVDTEAFF.